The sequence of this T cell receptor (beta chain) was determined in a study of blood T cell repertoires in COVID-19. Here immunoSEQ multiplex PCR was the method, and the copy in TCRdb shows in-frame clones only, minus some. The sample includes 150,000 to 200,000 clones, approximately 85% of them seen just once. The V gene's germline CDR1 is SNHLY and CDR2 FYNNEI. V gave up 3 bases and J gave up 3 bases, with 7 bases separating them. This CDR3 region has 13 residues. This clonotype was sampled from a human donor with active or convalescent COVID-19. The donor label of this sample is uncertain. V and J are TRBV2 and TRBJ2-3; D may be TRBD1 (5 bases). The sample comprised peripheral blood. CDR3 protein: CASSDRETDTQYF. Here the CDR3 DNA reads TGTGCCAGCAGTGACAGGGAAACAGATACGCAGTATTTT. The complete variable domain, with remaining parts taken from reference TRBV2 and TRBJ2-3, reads EPEVTQTPSHQVTQMGQEVILRCVPISNHLYFYWYRQILGQKVEFLVSFYNNEISEKSEIFDDQFSVERPDGSNFTLKIRSTKLEDSAMYFCASSDRETDTQYFGPGTRLTVL.